The clone carrying this T cell receptor beta chain occurred many times. RNA transcripts provided the source from which TCR beta CDR3 regions were amplified. When the TCR CDR3 underwent first-round RT-PCR, the HTBI primer set was used. Each CDR3 protein is one row after TCRdb ran MiXCR on the multiplex PCR reads. The table has 400,000 to 450,000 distinct CDR3 sequences, roughly 14% seen once. The record originates from a study of T cells in Graves' hyperthyroidism and ophthalmopathy. This CDR3 has 15 residues. V was cut by 4 bases and J by 10 bases, with 21 bases left in between. Germline assignment: CDR1 SGDLS and CDR2 YYNGEE.

This chain links TRBV9 with TRBJ2-1; TRBD2 is a possible D gene (6 bases). The specimen sequenced was blood. This TCR was recovered from a man between 18 and 29 years old with Graves' ophthalmopathy. CDR3 residues: CASSHRDSPFGEQFF. The CDR3, as DNA: TGTGCCAGCAGCCACCGGGACTCGCCTTTTGGGGAGCAGTTCTTC.